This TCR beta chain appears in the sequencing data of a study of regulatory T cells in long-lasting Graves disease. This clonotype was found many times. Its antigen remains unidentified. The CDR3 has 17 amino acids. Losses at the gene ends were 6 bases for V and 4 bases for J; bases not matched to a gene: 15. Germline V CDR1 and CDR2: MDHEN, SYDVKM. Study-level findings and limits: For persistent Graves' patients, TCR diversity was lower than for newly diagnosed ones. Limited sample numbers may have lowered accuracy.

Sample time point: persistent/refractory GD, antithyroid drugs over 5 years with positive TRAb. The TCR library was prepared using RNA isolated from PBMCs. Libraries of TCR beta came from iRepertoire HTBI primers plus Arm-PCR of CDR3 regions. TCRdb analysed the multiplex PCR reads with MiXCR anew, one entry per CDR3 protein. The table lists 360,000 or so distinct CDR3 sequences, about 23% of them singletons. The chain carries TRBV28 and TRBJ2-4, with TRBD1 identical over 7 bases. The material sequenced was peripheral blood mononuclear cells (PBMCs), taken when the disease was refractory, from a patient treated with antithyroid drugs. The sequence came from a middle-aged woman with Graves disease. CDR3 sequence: CASSLQGLRTLKNIQYF. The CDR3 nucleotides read TGTGCCAGCAGCCTACAGGGGTTGAGGACACTTAAAAACATTCAGTACTTC.